These T cell receptor beta chains were read from a single sample in a study of metastatic and nonmetastatic thyroid tumors. Through MiXCR, TCRdb re-clonotyped the PCR reads. Of about 20,000 clones listed, nearly 25% were seen once; the top ten hold 6.4%. The sample taken for sequencing was tumor tissue. These receptors were obtained from a female donor with papillary thyroid cancer or a benign thyroid nodule (not recorded which). Some clones in this sample may be carry-over from other donors' samples. CDR3s include the opening cysteine and the closing phenylalanine or tryptophan. A D gene is named only where the DNA matches it firmly. A row's size may be missing; if present it is once, few, many or a size class.

clone_size | j_call | v_call | d_call | cdr3_nt | cdr3_aa
NA | TRBJ2-3 | TRBV11-2 | TRBD2 | TGTGCCAGCAGCCCCCCTGGGGGGTCGGGAGGGCCGGCAGATACGCAGTATTTT | CASSPPGGSGGPADTQYF
few | TRBJ2-7 | TRBV6-5 | TRBD2 | TGTGCCAGCAGTAACGGGGCTAGCGGGACCTACGAGCAGTACTTC | CASSNGASGTYEQYF
NA | TRBJ1-1 | TRBV20-1 | NA | TGCAGTGCTAGAGATCCCGGAGACACTGAAGCTTTCTTT | CSARDPGDTEAFF
many | TRBJ2-3 | TRBV5-4 | TRBD2 | TGTGCCAGCAGCTCCGGACTAGCGGGCACAGATACGCAGTATTTT | CASSSGLAGTDTQYF
many | TRBJ2-1 | TRBV29-1 | TRBD2 | TGCAGCGTTGACGCGGGAGGGCCCAATGAGCAGTTCTTC | CSVDAGGPNEQFF
many | TRBJ1-2 | TRBV24-1 | NA | TGTGCCACCAATGGGGATGAGGAGGGCTACACCTTC | CATNGDEEGYTF
few | TRBJ2-3 | TRBV10-1 | TRBD2 | TGCGCCAGCAGTGGGGTAATAGCGGGAATGGATACGCAGTATTTT | CASSGVIAGMDTQYF
many | TRBJ2-1 | TRBV10-1 | TRBD1 | TGCGCCAGCAGTGGGACAGGGAGGAATGAGCAGTTCTTC | CASSGTGRNEQFF
medium-sized | TRBJ2-3 | TRBV7-2 | NA | TGTGCCAGCAGCTTAGCGGGAAGATACACAGATACGCAGTATTTT | CASSLAGRYTDTQYF
many | TRBJ2-7 | TRBV7-2 | TRBD2 | TGTGCCAGCAGCCACCTACTAGCGAGCTACGAGCAGTACTTC | CASSHLLASYEQYF
many | TRBJ2-3 | TRBV6-1 | TRBD2 | TGTGCCAGCAGTGCCTCTAGCGGGAGCCCAGATACGCAGTATTTT | CASSASSGSPDTQYF
medium-sized | TRBJ2-7 | TRBV3-1 | TRBD1 | TGTGCCAGCAGCCTCCCGGGACAGGGGAGGTTCGAGCAGTACTTC | CASSLPGQGRFEQYF
NA | TRBJ2-5 | TRBV27 | NA | TGTGCCAGCAGTTTACGGGCCCCCCTGGGGACCCAGTACTTC | CASSLRAPLGTQYF
many | TRBJ2-1 | TRBV4-1 | NA | TGCGCCAGCAGCCAAGACCGGGTACGGAGCTCCTACAATGAGCAGTTCTTC | CASSQDRVRSSYNEQFF
NA | TRBJ2-3 | TRBV7-6 | NA | TGTGCCAGCAGCTTAAATGTCCAGGGTCAAGATACGCAGTATTTT | CASSLNVQGQDTQYF
medium-sized | TRBJ1-1 | TRBV6-2/TRBV6-3 | TRBD1 | TGTGCCAGCAGTTCAACAAGACAGGGCCAGAACACTGAAGCTTTCTTT | CASSSTRQGQNTEAFF
many | TRBJ1-5 | TRBV11-2 | NA | TGTGCCAGCAGCTTAGGTGGCCGTAATCAGCCCCAGCATTTT | CASSLGGRNQPQHF
NA | TRBJ2-1 | TRBV7-8 | NA | TGTGCCAGCAGCTTGGCGGGCTCCTACAATGAGCAGTTCTTC | CASSLAGSYNEQFF
NA | TRBJ2-7 | TRBV20-1 | TRBD2 | TGCAGTGCTGGGGCCGGGGCTAGCGGCTCCTACGAGCATTACTTC | CSAGAGASGSYEHYF
medium-sized | TRBJ2-7 | TRBV6-1 | TRBD1 | TGTGCCAGCAGTGAGAGATCCGGGACAGGGATTACCTACGAGCAGTACTTC | CASSERSGTGITYEQYF
NA | TRBJ2-2 | TRBV6-5 | NA | TGTGCCAGCAGTTACAACACCGGGGAGCTGTTTTTT | CASSYNTGELFF
many | TRBJ1-1 | TRBV20-1 | TRBD1 | TGCAGTGCAAGACAGGGAAGGAACACTGAAGCTTTCTTT | CSARQGRNTEAFF
NA | TRBJ2-2 | TRBV6-1 | TRBD1 | TGTGCCAGCATAGTAGACAGGGGCGGGGAGCTGTTTTTT | CASIVDRGGELFF
once | TRBJ1-6 | TRBV11-2 | TRBD1 | TGTGCCAGCAGCTTAGGGGACAGGGCCTATAATTCACCCCTCCACTTT | CASSLGDRAYNSPLHF
NA | TRBJ2-3 | TRBV15 | TRBD2 | TGTGCCACCAGCAGAGGGGGTTTGGGACTAGCGGGAGGGCCGAGAGATACGCAGTATTTT | CATSRGGLGLAGGPRDTQYF